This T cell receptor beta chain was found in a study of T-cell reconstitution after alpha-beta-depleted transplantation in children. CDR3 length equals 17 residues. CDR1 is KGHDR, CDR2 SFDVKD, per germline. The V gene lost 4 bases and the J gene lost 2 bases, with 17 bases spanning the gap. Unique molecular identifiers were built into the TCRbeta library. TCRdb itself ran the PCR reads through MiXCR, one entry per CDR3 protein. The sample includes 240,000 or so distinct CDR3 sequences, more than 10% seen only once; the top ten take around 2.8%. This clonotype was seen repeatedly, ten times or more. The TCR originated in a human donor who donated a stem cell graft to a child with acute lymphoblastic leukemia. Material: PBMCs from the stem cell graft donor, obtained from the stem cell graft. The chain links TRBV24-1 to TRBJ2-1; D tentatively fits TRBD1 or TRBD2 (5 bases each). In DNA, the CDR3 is TGTGCCACCAGTGACGAGGCTAGCATAGGGGCCTACAATGAGCAGTTCTTC. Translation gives CATSDEASIGAYNEQFF.